This entry describes one TCR beta chain. Its specificity is not known. This sample was taken from a study of siplizumab effects on memory and regulatory T cells. Overall study findings and caveats: Memory cells seemed less diverse than naive T cells, which seemed major alloresponse contributors.

V dropped 3 bases and J dropped 7 bases, with 16 bases sitting between them. This CDR3 contains 16 residues. Germline V CDR1 and CDR2: MGHRA, YSYEKL. Libraries were prepared by immunoSEQ multiplex PCR; TCRdb keeps only in-frame clonotypes and omits some of them. The sample contains 99,000 or so clones, 90% to 95% of which appear only once. V usage is TRBV4-1 and J usage is TRBJ1-6, with D maybe TRBD1 (5 bases). This sequence originates from a human donor in good health. Sequencing was done on a sample of CD4+ T cells sorted from blood. The CDR3 sequence: CASSHTPGPKNSPLHF. CDR3 sequence (DNA): TGCGCCAGCAGCCATACACCGGGACCGAAAAATTCACCCCTCCACTTT.